This TCR beta chain emerged from a study of vaccination and CD4 T cells after COVID-19. Regarding this clonotype: No antigen is known for it. Sequence at one end of the junction differs from germline and may be a read error.

The CDR3 has 15 amino acids. Germline V gene lookup returns CDR1 KGHSH and CDR2 LQKENI. Cultured CD4+ T cells had their DNA profiled by the Oncomine TCR Beta short-read assay. TCRdb independently ran MiXCR on the PCR reads; one entry per CDR3 protein. In the table there are approximately 14,000 distinct CDR3 sequences, about a fifth of which are singletons. Treatment of the sample: roughly 11-day PBMC culture with coronavirus spike peptide pools or control peptides (ViraFEST assay). The V call is TRBV18, the J call TRBJ1-2; 11 nucleotides match TRBD1. Here the sequenced sample was CD4+ T cells from blood, cultured in vitro, taken before SARS-CoV-2 vaccination. This receptor was taken from a human donor who received a COVID-19 vaccine. CDR3 residues: CAGSPRDRGGGGYTF. Written as DNA, the CDR3 is TGTGCCGGCTCACCCCGGGACAGGGGGGGCGGTGGCTACACCTTC.